This T cell receptor beta chain emerged from a study of blood T cell repertoires in COVID-19. Study overall: Acute and convalescent COVID-19 specimens originated in the United States, Italy and Spain. Nucleic acid was either cDNA or gDNA, and it came from T cells, B-cell-depleted T cells, or PBMCs.

Original processing notes: Estimation of nucleated cell counts relied on the amplification of reference gene primers. Profiled with immunoSEQ multiplex PCR; TCRdb holds only in-frame clones, not every one. V and J calls and clone size are as listed in that table; D and trimming were resolved from the DNA. In the table there are over 30,000 clones, just over 85% of which are singletons. V was shortened by 7 bases and J by 4 bases, with 6 bases between the two germline ends. CDR3 length: 11 residues. CDR1 and CDR2 from the germline V gene are LNHDA and SQIVND (reference sequence). The sequence was obtained from a woman in her 70s with active COVID-19. Material: peripheral blood. V usage is TRBV19 and J usage is TRBJ2-3, with D hard to call. The chain's CDR3 is CASISADTQYF. CDR3 nucleotides: TGTGCCAGTATTTCCGCAGATACGCAGTATTTT.